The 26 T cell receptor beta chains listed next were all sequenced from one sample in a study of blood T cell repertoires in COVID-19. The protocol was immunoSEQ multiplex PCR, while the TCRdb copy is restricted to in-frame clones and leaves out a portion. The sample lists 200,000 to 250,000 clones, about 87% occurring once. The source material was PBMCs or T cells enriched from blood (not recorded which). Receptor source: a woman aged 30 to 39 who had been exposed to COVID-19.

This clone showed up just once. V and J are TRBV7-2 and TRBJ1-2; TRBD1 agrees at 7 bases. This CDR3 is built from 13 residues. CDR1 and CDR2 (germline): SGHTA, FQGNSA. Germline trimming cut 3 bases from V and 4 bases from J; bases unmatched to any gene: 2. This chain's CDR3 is CASSFTGAYGYTF. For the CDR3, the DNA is TGTGCCAGCAGCTTCACAGGGGCCTATGGCTACACCTTC.

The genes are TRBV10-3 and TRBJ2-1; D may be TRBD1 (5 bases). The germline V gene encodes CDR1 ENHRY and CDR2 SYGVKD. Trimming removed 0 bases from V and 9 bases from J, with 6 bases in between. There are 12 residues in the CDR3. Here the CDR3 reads CAISESGVEQFF. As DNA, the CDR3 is TGTGCCATCAGTGAGTCAGGGGTTGAGCAGTTCTTC.

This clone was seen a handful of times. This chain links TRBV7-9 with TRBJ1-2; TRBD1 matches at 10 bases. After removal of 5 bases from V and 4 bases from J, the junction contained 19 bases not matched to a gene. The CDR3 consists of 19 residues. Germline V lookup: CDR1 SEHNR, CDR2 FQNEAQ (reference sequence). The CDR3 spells CASSTGQTGGARRIYGYTF. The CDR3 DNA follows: TGTGCCAGCAGCACAGGGCAGACAGGGGGCGCGAGGAGAATCTATGGCTACACCTTC.

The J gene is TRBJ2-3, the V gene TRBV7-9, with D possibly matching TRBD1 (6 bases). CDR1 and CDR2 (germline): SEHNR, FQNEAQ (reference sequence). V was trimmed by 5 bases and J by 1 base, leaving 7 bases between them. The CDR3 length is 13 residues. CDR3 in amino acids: CASSRTGTDTQYF. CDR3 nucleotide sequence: TGTGCCAGCAGCCGGACAGGCACAGATACGCAGTATTTT. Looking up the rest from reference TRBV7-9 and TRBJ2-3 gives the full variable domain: DTGVSQNPRHKITKRGQNVTFRCDPISEHNRLYWYRQTLGQGPEFLTYFQNEAQLEKSRLLSDRFSAERPKGSFSTLEIQRTEQGDSAMYLCASSRTGTDTQYFGPGTRLTVL.

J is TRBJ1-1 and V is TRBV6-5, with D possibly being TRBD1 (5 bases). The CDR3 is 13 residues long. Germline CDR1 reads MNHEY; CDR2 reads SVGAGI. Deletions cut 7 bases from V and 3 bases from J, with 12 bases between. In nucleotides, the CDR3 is TGTGCCAGCACCTTCGACAGTCACACTGAAGCTTTCTTT. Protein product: CASTFDSHTEAFF.

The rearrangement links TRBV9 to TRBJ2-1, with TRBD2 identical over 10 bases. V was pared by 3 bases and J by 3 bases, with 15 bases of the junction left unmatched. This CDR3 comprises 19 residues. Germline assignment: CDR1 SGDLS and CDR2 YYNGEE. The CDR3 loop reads CASSDPWSSGSGGYNEQFF. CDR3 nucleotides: TGTGCCAGCAGCGACCCCTGGTCTAGCGGGAGCGGAGGCTACAATGAGCAGTTCTTC.

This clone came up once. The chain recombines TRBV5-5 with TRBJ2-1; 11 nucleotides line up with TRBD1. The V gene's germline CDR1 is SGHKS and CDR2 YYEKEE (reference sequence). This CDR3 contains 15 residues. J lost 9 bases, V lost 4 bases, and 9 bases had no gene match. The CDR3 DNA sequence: TGTGCCAGCAGCCGCATTGGACAGGGGGCGCTTGAGCAGTTCTTC. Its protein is CASSRIGQGALEQFF.

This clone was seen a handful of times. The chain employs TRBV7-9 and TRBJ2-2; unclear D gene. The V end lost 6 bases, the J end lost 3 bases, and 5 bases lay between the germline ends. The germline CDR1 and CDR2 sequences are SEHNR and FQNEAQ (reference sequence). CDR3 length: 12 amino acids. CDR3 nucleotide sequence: TGTGCCAGCAGTAGTCACACCGGGGAGCTGTTTTTT. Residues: CASSSHTGELFF.

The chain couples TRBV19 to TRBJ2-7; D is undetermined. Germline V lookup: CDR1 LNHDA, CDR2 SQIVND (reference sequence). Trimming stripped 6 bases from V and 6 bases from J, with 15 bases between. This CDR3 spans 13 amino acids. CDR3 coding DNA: TGTGCCAGTAGCGACTTACCCCTCGGCGAGCAGTACTTC. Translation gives CASSDLPLGEQYF.

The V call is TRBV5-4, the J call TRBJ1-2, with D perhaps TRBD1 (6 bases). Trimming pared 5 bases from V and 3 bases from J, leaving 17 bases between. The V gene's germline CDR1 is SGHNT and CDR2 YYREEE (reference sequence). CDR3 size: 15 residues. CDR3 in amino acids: CASRISGGADYGYTF. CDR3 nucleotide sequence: TGTGCCAGCAGGATAAGTGGGGGGGCGGACTATGGCTACACCTTC.

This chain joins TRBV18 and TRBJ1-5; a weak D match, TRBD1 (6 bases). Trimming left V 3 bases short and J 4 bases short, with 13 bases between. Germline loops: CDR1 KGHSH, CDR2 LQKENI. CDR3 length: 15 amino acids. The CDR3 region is CASSPVRTENQPQHF. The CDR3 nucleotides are TGTGCCAGCTCACCCGTTCGGACAGAAAATCAGCCCCAGCATTTT.

This CDR3 is CASSFWTENTEAFF. The CDR3 DNA is TGTGCCAGCAGTTTCTGGACAGAGAACACTGAAGCTTTCTTT. This chain uses TRBV2 with TRBJ1-1; tentative D call: TRBD1 (6 bases). In germline, CDR1 is SNHLY, CDR2 FYNNEI. This CDR3 comprises 14 residues. V lost 5 bases to trimming and J lost 1 base, with 11 bases between them.

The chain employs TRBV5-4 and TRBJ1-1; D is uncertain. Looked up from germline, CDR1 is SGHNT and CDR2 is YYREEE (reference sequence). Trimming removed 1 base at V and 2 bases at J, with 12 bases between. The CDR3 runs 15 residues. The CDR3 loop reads CASSLFTVGNTEAFF. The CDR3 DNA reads TGTGCCAGCAGCTTGTTTACAGTGGGTAACACTGAAGCTTTCTTT.

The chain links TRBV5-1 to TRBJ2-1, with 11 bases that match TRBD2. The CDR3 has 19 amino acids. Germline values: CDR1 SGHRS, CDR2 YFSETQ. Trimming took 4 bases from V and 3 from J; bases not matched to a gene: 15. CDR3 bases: TGCGCCAGCAGCCGGGGGGGCCGGGCTAGCGGGAGGTTCTACAATGAGCAGTTCTTC. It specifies CASSRGGRASGRFYNEQFF.

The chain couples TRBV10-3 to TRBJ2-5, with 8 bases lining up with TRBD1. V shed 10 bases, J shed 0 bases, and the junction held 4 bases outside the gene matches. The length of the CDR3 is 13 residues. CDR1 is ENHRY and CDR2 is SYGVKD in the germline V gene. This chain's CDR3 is CATRDRYQETQYF. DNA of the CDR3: TGTGCCACCAGGGACAGGTACCAAGAGACCCAGTACTTC.

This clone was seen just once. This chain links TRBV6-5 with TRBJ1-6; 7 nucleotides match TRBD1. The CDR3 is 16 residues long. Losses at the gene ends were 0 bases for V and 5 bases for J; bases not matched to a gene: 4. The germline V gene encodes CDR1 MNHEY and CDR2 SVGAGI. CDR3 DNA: TGTGCCAGCAGTTACTCGAAGGGGGCAAATAATTCACCCCTCCACTTT. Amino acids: CASSYSKGANNSPLHF.

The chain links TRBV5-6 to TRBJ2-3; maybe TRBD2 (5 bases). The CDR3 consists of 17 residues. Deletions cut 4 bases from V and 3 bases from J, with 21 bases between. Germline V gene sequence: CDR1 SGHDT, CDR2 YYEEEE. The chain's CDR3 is CASSVRGAGRRTDTQYF. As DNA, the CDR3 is TGTGCCAGCAGCGTGCGAGGTGCGGGCCGCCGGACAGATACGCAGTATTTT.

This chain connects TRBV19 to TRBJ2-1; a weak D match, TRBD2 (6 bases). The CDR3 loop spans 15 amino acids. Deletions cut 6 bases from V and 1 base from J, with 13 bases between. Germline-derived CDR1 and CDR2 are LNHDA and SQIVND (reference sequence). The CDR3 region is CASRFGGSSYNEQFF. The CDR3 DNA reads TGTGCCAGTAGATTCGGGGGTTCTTCCTACAATGAGCAGTTCTTC.

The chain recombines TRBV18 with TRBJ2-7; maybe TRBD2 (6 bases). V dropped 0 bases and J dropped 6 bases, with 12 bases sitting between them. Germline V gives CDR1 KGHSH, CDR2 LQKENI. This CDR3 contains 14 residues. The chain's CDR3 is CASSPPAQGGEQYF. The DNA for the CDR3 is TGTGCCAGCTCACCACCGGCCCAGGGAGGCGAGCAGTACTTC.

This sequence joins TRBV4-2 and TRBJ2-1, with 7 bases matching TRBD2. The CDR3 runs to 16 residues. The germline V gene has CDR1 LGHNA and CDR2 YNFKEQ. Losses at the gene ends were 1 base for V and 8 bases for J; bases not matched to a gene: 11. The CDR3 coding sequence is TGTGCCAGCAGCCAAGCTCTTAGCGGGCGGGCCTATGAGCAGTTCTTC. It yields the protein CASSQALSGRAYEQFF.

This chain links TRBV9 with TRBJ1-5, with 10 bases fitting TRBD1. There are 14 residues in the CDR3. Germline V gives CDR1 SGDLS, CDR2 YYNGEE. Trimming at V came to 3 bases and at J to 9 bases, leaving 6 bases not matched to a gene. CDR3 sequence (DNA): TGTGCCAGCAGCGAGGGACAGGGGATTCCGCCCCAGCATTTT. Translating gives CASSEGQGIPPQHF.

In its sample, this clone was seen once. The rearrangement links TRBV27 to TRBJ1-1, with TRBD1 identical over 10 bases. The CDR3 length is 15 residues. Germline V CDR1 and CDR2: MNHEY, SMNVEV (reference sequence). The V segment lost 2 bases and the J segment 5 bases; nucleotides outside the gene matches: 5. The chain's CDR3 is CASSLRQGAWTEAFF. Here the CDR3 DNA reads TGTGCCAGCAGTTTACGACAGGGGGCCTGGACTGAAGCTTTCTTT.

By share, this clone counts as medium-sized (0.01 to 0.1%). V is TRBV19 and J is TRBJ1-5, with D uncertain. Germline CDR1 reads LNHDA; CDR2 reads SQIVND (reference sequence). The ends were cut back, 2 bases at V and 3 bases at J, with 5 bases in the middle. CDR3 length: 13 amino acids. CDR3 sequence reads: CASSIQANQPQHF. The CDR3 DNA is TGTGCCAGTAGTATACAGGCCAATCAGCCCCAGCATTTT.

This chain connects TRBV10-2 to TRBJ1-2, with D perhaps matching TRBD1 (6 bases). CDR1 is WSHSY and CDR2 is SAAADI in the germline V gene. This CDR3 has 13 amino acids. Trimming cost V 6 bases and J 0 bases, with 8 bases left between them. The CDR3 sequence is CASRDSANYGYTF. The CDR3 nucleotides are TGCGCCAGCAGGGACAGTGCTAACTATGGCTACACCTTC.

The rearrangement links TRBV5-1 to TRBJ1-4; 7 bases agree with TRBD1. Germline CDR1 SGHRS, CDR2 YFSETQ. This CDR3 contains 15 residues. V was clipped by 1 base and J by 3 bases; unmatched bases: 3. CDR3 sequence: CASSLTGTANEKLFF. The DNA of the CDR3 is TGCGCCAGCAGCTTGACCGGGACAGCTAATGAAAAACTGTTTTTT.

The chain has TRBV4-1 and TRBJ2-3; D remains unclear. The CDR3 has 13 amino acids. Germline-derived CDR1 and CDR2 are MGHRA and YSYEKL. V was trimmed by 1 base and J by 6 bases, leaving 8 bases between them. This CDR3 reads CASSQVESDTQYF. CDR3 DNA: TGCGCCAGCAGCCAAGTGGAGTCGGATACGCAGTATTTT.